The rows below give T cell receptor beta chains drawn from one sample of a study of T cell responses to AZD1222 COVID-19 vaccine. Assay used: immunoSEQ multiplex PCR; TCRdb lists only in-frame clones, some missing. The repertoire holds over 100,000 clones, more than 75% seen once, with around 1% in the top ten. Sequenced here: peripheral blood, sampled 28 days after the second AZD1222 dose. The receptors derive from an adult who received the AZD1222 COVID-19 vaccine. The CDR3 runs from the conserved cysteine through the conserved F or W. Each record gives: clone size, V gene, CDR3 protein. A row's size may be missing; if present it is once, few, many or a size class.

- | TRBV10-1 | CAIRRPCEQYF
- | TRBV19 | CASTVSTSYNEQFF
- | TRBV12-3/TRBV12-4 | CASSSWSEAFF
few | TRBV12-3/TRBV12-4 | CAIDRGNTEAFF
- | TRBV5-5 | CASSFAGDHYSQHF
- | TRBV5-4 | CASSFADSHSGANVLTF
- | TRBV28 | CASSPLGGEAFF
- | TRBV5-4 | CASSPGQDNEQFF
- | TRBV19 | CASSSGLAGGSGANVLTF
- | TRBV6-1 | CASSEGRISIRGYTF
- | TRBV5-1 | CASSLLLGQGTINYGYTF
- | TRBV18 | CASSPTGSGQPQHF
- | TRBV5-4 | CASSLAQRRENQPQHF
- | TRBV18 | CASSVIGGNEQFF
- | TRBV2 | CASSSPPSGTGDVYRTDTQYF
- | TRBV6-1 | CASSVGQGFMNTEAFF
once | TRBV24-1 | CATISPNTGELFF
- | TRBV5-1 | CASSLGTSANYNEQFF
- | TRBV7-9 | CASRGTGVKNQAKNIQYF
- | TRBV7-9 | CASSAGTDGYTF
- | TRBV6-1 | CASSEWGVNSPLHF
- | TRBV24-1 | CATRGREGRTGELFF
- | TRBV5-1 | CASSLGQTFSTEAFF
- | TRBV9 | CASSVDIGRQAGELFF
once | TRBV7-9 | CASSPGFRGLGEAFF
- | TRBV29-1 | CSVLGLRRTDTQYF
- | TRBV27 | CAKGASTPPGGPTCEQYF
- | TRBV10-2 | CASMVVRGSYEQYF
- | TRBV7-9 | CASSSGVQPQHF
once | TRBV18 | CASSPFFPDRGEQYF
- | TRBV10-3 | CAIASGVSYNEQFF
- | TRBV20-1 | CSASVTRQSQAFF
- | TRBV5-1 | CASSLAYTGGGQETQYF
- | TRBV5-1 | CASSLGPGQGYEQYF
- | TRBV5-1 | CASRTASGLPNEQYF
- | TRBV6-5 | CASSYGGIGETQYF
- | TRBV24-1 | CATSDSPGQGRGQPQHF
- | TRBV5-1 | CASSLTTPQPNTEAFF
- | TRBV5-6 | CASSLLLDTYEQYF
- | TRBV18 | CASSTYRGTNEKLFF
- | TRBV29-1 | CSETSGSETQYF
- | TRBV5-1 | CASKPGDSQETQYF
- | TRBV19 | CASSLLAGGHGYNEQFF
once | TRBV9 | CASSRDPGAYGYTF
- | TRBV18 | CASSPTGFDYGYTF